This entry concerns a single TCR beta chain. Antigen specificity is unknown. Produced via immunoSEQ multiplex PCR; TCRdb's table is partial and in-frame only. The sample yields 150,000 to 200,000 clones, about 83% seen once. This specimen belongs to a study of Ad26.COV2.S vaccination and SARS-CoV-2 variants. General study points: Responses of spike-specific T cells (both CD8+ and CD4+) reportedly showed substantial breadth after vaccination. Whether participants received vaccine or placebo, their non-spike TCR breadth was similar. Total T cell responses, in the TCR breadth and depth analyses, may have been underestimated.

Trimming removed 5 bases from V and 6 bases from J; junction bases left unmatched: 15. CDR1 and CDR2 (germline): SEHNR, FQNEAQ (reference sequence). This CDR3 has 16 amino acids. The genes are TRBV7-9 and TRBJ1-2; 7 bases match TRBD1. Sequenced material: peripheral blood, taken after recovery from COVID-19. The sequence was collected from a human donor who had recovered from COVID-19. CDR3 DNA sequence: TGTGCCAGCAGCCCCCCCGACAGGGCCCAGCGGCATGGCTACACCTTC. Its translation: CASSPPDRAQRHGYTF.